Below are 31 T cell receptor beta chains sequenced from a single sample in a study of blood T cell repertoires in COVID-19. Libraries were prepared by immunoSEQ multiplex PCR; TCRdb keeps only in-frame clonotypes and omits some of them. The table records 250,000 to 300,000 clones, approximately 82% of them present only once. The sequenced sample consisted of PBMCs or T cells enriched from blood (not recorded which). The receptors here all came from a man aged 40-55 years who had been exposed to COVID-19.

V is TRBV7-9 and J is TRBJ2-3; D gene unclear. Trimming took 5 bases from V and 1 from J, leaving 16 bases between them. The CDR3 sequence is 16 residues long. Germline V gene data show CDR1 as SEHNR and CDR2 as FQNEAQ (reference sequence). CDR3 DNA: TGTGCCAGCAGCCCCCCCCTTGGCGGTGGCACAGATACGCAGTATTTT. Protein sequence: CASSPPLGGGTDTQYF.

This rearrangement joins TRBV30 to TRBJ2-4; tentative D call: TRBD1 (6 bases). V was cut by 2 bases and J by 2 bases, with 19 bases left in between. The CDR3 totals 17 residues. Germline CDR1 and CDR2: GTSNPN and SVGIG (reference sequence). The CDR3 DNA reads as TGTGCCTGGAGTCCCAAATTTAACAGGGCTCCCAAAAACATTCAGTACTTC. It yields the protein CAWSPKFNRAPKNIQYF. The variable domain in full, with the rest retrieved from reference TRBV30 and TRBJ2-4, is SQTIHQWPATLVQPVGSPLSLECTVEGTSNPNLYWYRQAAGRGLQLLFYSVGIGQISSEVPQNLSASRPQDRQFILSSKKLLLSDSGFYLCAWSPKFNRAPKNIQYFGAGTRLSVL.

The V call is TRBV20-1, the J call TRBJ2-1; 9 bases agree with TRBD1. The germline V gene encodes CDR1 DFQATT and CDR2 SNEGSKA (reference sequence). The ends lost 6 bases at V and 8 bases at J; junction bases unmatched: 14. This CDR3 has 15 residues. The CDR3 DNA is TGCAGTGCCAGTGTGGGACAGGGCTCCTTCCATGAGCAGTTCTTC. It codes for CSASVGQGSFHEQFF.

This chain connects TRBV5-8 to TRBJ1-1; D gene uncertain. V lost 2 bases and J 7 bases, leaving 3 bases between the germline ends. Germline-derived CDR1 and CDR2 are SGHTS and YDEGEE. This CDR3 is built from 10 residues. CDR3 amino acids: CASSFIEAFF. Written as DNA, the CDR3 is TGTGCCAGCAGCTTCATTGAAGCTTTCTTT. Full variable domain (outside the CDR3, taken from reference TRBV5-8 and TRBJ1-1): EAGVTQSPTHLIKTRGQQATLRCSPISGHTSVYWYQQALGLGLQFLLWYDEGEERNRGNFPPRFSGRQFPNYSSELNVNALELEDSALYLCASSFIEAFFGQGTRLTVV.

This rearrangement joins TRBV4-2 to TRBJ1-6; TRBD1 is a possible D gene (6 bases). CDR1 is LGHNA, CDR2 YNFKEQ, per germline. The V and J ends lost 8 bases and 1 base respectively, with 6 bases between them. This CDR3 contains 13 residues. The CDR3 sequence is CASQGSYNSPLHF. Written as DNA, the CDR3 is TGTGCCAGCCAGGGGTCCTATAATTCACCCCTCCACTTT.

This chain's CDR3 is CASSDAGAPEQYF. DNA of the CDR3: TGCGCCAGCAGTGACGCGGGAGCTCCCGAGCAGTACTTC. The chain carries TRBV10-1 and TRBJ2-7; 7 nucleotides match TRBD2. Germline CDR1 reads WNHNN; CDR2 reads SYGVQD (reference sequence). Trimming took 3 bases from V and 6 from J; bases not matched to a gene: 5. The CDR3 is 13 amino acids.

J is TRBJ2-3 and V is TRBV2; 7 bases are a match to TRBD2. V was pared by 8 bases and J by 1 base, with 6 bases of the junction left unmatched. Looked up from germline, CDR1 is SNHLY and CDR2 is FYNNEI. The CDR3 has 14 amino acids. The CDR3: CASGSGKGTDTQYF. CDR3 nucleotides: TGTGCCAGCGGGAGCGGGAAGGGCACAGATACGCAGTATTTT. Looking up the rest from reference TRBV2 and TRBJ2-3 gives the full variable domain: EPEVTQTPSHQVTQMGQEVILRCVPISNHLYFYWYRQILGQKVEFLVSFYNNEISEKSEIFDDQFSVERPDGSNFTLKIRSTKLEDSAMYFCASGSGKGTDTQYFGPGTRLTVL.

The chain joins TRBV12-3 or TRBV12-4 to TRBJ2-1; D gene ambiguous. The CDR3 extends over 10 amino acids. V lost 2 bases to trimming and J lost 13 bases, with 6 bases between them. Here the CDR3 reads CASSLTIQFF. The DNA of the CDR3 is TGTGCCAGCAGTTTAACTATCCAGTTCTTC.

The genes are TRBV7-9 and TRBJ1-3; D possibly corresponds to TRBD1 (6 bases). The CDR3 sequence is 16 residues long. CDR1 is SEHNR, CDR2 FQNEAQ, per germline (reference sequence). V was trimmed by 5 bases and J by 0 bases, leaving 14 bases between them. The CDR3: CASSTNRVVSGNTIYF. In DNA, the CDR3 is TGTGCCAGCAGCACTAACAGGGTAGTCTCTGGAAACACCATATATTTT.

The DNA for the CDR3 is TGTGCCAGCAGTTTATCACAGCGGGGAAACACCATATATTTT. This sequence encodes CASSLSQRGNTIYF. The J gene is TRBJ1-3, the V gene TRBV28; no clear D gene. CDR1 is MDHEN and CDR2 is SYDVKM in the germline V gene. CDR3 size: 14 residues. V lost 1 base and J lost 4, with 8 bases in between.

Turning to this clone: This clone may be a read error of a much larger clone one base away. The gene calls are TRBV6-1 and TRBJ1-2, with D possibly being TRBD1 (6 bases). The V end lost 3 bases, the J end lost 4 bases, and 9 bases lay between the germline ends. The V gene's germline CDR1 is MNHNS and CDR2 SASEGT. The CDR3 has 13 residues. CDR3 nucleotide sequence: TGTGCCAGCAGTGATAGAGGGGGCTATGGCTACACCTTC. It encodes CASSDRGGYGYTF.

V is TRBV6-5 and J is TRBJ2-1, with 7 bases lining up with TRBD2. The germline CDR1 and CDR2 sequences are MNHEY and SVGAGI. This CDR3 is 14 amino acids long. V trimming: 6 bases; J trimming: 4 bases; junction bases outside the gene matches: 6. CDR3 residues: CASSFGGSYNEQFF. CDR3 in DNA: TGTGCCAGCAGCTTTGGCGGGAGTTACAATGAGCAGTTCTTC.

Only a few counts were recorded for this clone. The genes are TRBV9 and TRBJ1-6; D is ambiguous. This CDR3 contains 14 residues. V was pared by 3 bases and J by 0 bases, with 4 bases between. In germline, CDR1 is SGDLS, CDR2 YYNGEE. The DNA of the CDR3 is TGTGCCAGCAGCGGTAGCTCCTATAATTCACCCCTCCACTTT. Residues: CASSGSSYNSPLHF.

The chain combines TRBV9 with TRBJ1-1; a weak D match, TRBD1 (6 bases). Between the trimmed V and J ends, which lost 0 bases and 5 bases, there was a span of 14 bases. Germline-derived CDR1 and CDR2 are SGDLS and YYNGEE. There are 15 residues in the CDR3. CDR3 coding DNA: TGTGCCAGCAGCGTAGAAACGGTTAGGGGGACTGAAGCTTTCTTT. As protein: CASSVETVRGTEAFF.

The rearrangement links TRBV13 to TRBJ2-7, with 9 nucleotides matching TRBD1. Trimming removed 0 bases from V and 3 bases from J; junction bases left unmatched: 9. The CDR3 loop spans 17 amino acids. Germline V gives CDR1 PRHDT, CDR2 FYEKMQ (reference sequence). CDR3 amino acids: CASSLGRGTGILYEQYF. The CDR3 DNA sequence: TGTGCCAGCAGCTTAGGCAGGGGGACAGGGATACTCTACGAGCAGTACTTC.

The gene calls are TRBV9 and TRBJ2-3, with TRBD2 matching over 10 bases. The V segment lost 4 bases and the J segment 7 bases; nucleotides outside the gene matches: 15. The CDR3 spans 17 residues. Germline V lookup: CDR1 SGDLS, CDR2 YYNGEE. The CDR3 spells CASSSNQKLAGVYTQYF. The CDR3 nucleotides read TGTGCCAGCAGCTCCAACCAGAAGCTAGCGGGAGTATATACGCAGTATTTT.

The chain has TRBV6-5 and TRBJ1-1, with unresolved D. Germline CDR1 MNHEY, CDR2 SVGAGI. Deletions cut 6 bases from V and 8 bases from J, with 10 bases between. The CDR3 is 11 residues long. The CDR3 nucleotides are TGTGCCAGCAGGAGAGAGAGAGAAGCTTTCTTT. Translation gives CASRREREAFF.

This chain connects TRBV5-6 to TRBJ2-1; no clear D gene. V was clipped by 4 bases and J by 0 bases, with 11 bases between them. This CDR3 has 15 amino acids. CDR1 is SGHDT and CDR2 is YYEEEE in the germline V gene. CDR3 amino acids: CASSQQHNSYNEQFF. The CDR3, as DNA: TGTGCCAGCAGCCAACAGCACAACTCCTACAATGAGCAGTTCTTC.

The V and J genes are TRBV6-5 and TRBJ1-1, with D perhaps TRBD1 (6 bases). This CDR3 region has 14 residues. Looked up from germline, CDR1 is MNHEY and CDR2 is SVGAGI. The germline V and J ends were trimmed by 5 bases and 11 bases, with 21 bases remaining between them. In DNA form, the CDR3 reads TGTGCCAGCAGTCCTCCGGGGGGGGCCTTAGGGGCTTTCTTT. This gives the protein CASSPPGGALGAFF.

The rearrangement links TRBV5-1 to TRBJ1-1; no clear D gene. Deletions cut 0 bases from V and 5 bases from J, with 11 bases between. CDR1 is SGHRS and CDR2 is YFSETQ in the germline V gene. The CDR3 runs 14 residues. Here the CDR3 reads CASSLGFGRTEAFF. In DNA form, the CDR3 reads TGCGCCAGCAGCTTGGGTTTCGGGAGGACTGAAGCTTTCTTT.

The chain uses TRBV5-4 and TRBJ2-1, with D uncertain. The length of the CDR3 is 15 residues. V shed 1 base and J shed 4 bases, with 12 bases lying between them. CDR1 is SGHNT and CDR2 is YYREEE in the germline V gene (reference sequence). CDR3 DNA: TGTGCCAGCAGCTTGATGAGCGTTCCTTACAATGAGCAGTTCTTC. Its protein product is CASSLMSVPYNEQFF.

This clone was counted ten times or more. The chain combines TRBV21-1 with TRBJ2-2; no check of the table's D call, TRBD2, against the DNA was made. TRBV21-1 is an annotated pseudogene. The CDR3 extends over 14 amino acids. The CDR3 is CASRNDSNTGELFF. The CDR3 bases are TGTGCCAGTAGGAACGACTCGAACACCGGGGAGCTGTTTTTT.

The chain joins TRBV2 to TRBJ1-5; possible D gene TRBD1, 6 bases. Germline V CDR1 and CDR2: SNHLY, FYNNEI. CDR3 length: 14 amino acids. V was pared by 7 bases and J by 3 bases, with 13 bases between. CDR3 sequence: CASNGGLNNQPQHF. CDR3 sequence (DNA): TGTGCCAGCAACGGGGGGCTAAACAATCAGCCCCAGCATTTT.

The rearrangement links TRBV13 to TRBJ1-2; TRBD1 is a possible D gene (6 bases). The CDR3 is 13 amino acids. The germline gives CDR1 PRHDT, CDR2 FYEKMQ (reference sequence). V lost 3 bases to trimming and J lost 8 bases, with 13 bases between them. Here the CDR3 reads CASSFAGDRGYTF. The CDR3 nucleotides read TGTGCCAGCAGCTTCGCAGGGGACCGGGGCTACACCTTC.

DNA of the CDR3: TGTGCCAGCAGCTTATTGCTCAGGGAAGAGACCCAGTACTTC. It yields the protein CASSLLLREETQYF. The rearrangement uses TRBV7-6 and TRBJ2-5; TRBD1 might be the D (5 bases). The CDR3 covers 14 residues. The germline gives CDR1 SGHVS, CDR2 FNYEAQ. The ends were cut back, 2 bases at V and 3 bases at J, with 10 bases in the middle.

The rearrangement uses TRBV5-1 and TRBJ2-5; 9 bases are a match to TRBD2. Unmatched junction bases numbered 11, after V lost 7 bases and J lost 4 bases. The CDR3 is 15 amino acids. The germline gives CDR1 SGHRS, CDR2 YFSETQ. The CDR3 is CASGFSGGARETQYF. CDR3 sequence (DNA): TGCGCCAGCGGATTTAGCGGGGGTGCGCGAGAGACCCAGTACTTC.

This clone appeared a single time. This sequence joins TRBV3-1 (or the pseudogene TRBV3-2) and TRBJ1-2, with TRBD1 as a possible D gene (6 bases). Trimming shortened V by 6 bases and J by 7 bases, and 18 bases separated the two germline ends. Germline CDR1 and CDR2: LGHDT and YNNKEL (reference sequence). The CDR3 length is 14 residues. CDR3 coding DNA: TGTGCCAGCAGTCCCCCACAGGGATTGGGTGGCTACACCTTC. Amino acid sequence: CASSPPQGLGGYTF.

This clone was seen just once. The gene calls are TRBV2 and TRBJ1-2; perhaps TRBD1 as D (6 bases). The ends were cut back, 5 bases at V and 1 base at J, with 20 bases in the middle. The CDR3 spans 17 residues. Germline CDR1 SNHLY, CDR2 FYNNEI. For the CDR3, the DNA is TGTGCCAGCAGTCCGGACAGAGAACGAAGGAATAACTATGGCTACACCTTC. Translating it yields CASSPDRERRNNYGYTF.

The chain joins TRBV5-1 to TRBJ1-5, with D hard to call. V lost 3 bases to trimming and J lost 2 bases, with 9 bases between them. Germline V gene sequence: CDR1 SGHRS, CDR2 YFSETQ. This CDR3 comprises 14 residues. CDR3 protein: CASSSRGGNQPQHF. Here the CDR3 DNA reads TGCGCCAGCAGCTCTCGGGGAGGCAATCAGCCCCAGCATTTT.

The chain uses TRBV11-2 and TRBJ2-7, with 10 bases that match TRBD2. Trimming took 5 bases from V and 3 from J; bases not matched to a gene: 13. This CDR3 has 17 residues. The V gene's germline CDR1 is SGHAT and CDR2 FQNNGV. The CDR3 sequence: CASSRLSGLAENYEQYF. The CDR3 region has the DNA TGTGCCAGCAGCCGGTTGTCCGGACTAGCGGAAAACTACGAGCAGTACTTC.

The rearrangement links TRBV7-6 to TRBJ2-1, with 10 bases that match TRBD2. Germline values: CDR1 SGHVS, CDR2 FNYEAQ. Unmatched junction bases numbered 8, after V lost 5 bases and J lost 1 base. The CDR3 sequence is 17 residues long. CDR3 residues: CASSPRAAGGSYNEQFF. The DNA of the CDR3 is TGTGCCAGCAGCCCCCGAGCAGCGGGAGGGTCCTACAATGAGCAGTTCTTC. The full variable domain, with the rest looked up from reference TRBV7-6 and TRBJ2-1, is GAGVSQSPRYKVTKRGQDVALRCDPISGHVSLYWYRQALGQGPEFLTYFNYEAQQDKSGLPNDRFSAERPEGSISTLTIQRTEQRDSAMYRCASSPRAAGGSYNEQFFGPGTRLTVL.